This entry lists 3 T cell receptor beta chains sequenced from one sample in a study of CD8 T cells in ankylosing spondylitis. TCRdb re-analysed the 5' RACE reads in MiXCR, keeping a single row per CDR3 protein. The sample yields over 700,000 distinct CDR3 sequences, 19% seen once. Which antigens these TCRs recognize remains unknown. Overall study findings and caveats: Typical of ankylosing spondylitis blood, it appeared, was a TCR beta motif of under 10 highly homologous variants.

Sequenced material: blood, either unsorted or a sorted T cell fraction (not recorded which). All receptors come from a male donor with ankylosing spondylitis.

The rearrangement links TRBV15 to TRBJ2-6, with no clear D. The CDR3 spans 16 residues. Germline V gives CDR1 LNHNV, CDR2 YYDKDF (reference sequence). Between the trimmed V and J ends, which lost 0 bases and 0 bases, there was a span of 6 bases. The CDR3 spells CATSREGISGANVLTF. CDR3 nucleotides: TGTGCCACCAGCAGAGAAGGGATCTCTGGGGCCAACGTCCTGACTTTC.

V is TRBV6-2 or TRBV6-3 and J is TRBJ2-3; 10 bases are a match to TRBD2. The V and J ends lost 4 bases and 0 bases, in that order; junction bases with no gene match: 4. This CDR3 spans 16 amino acids. Germline CDR1 reads MNHEY; CDR2 reads SVGEGT. The CDR3 bases are TGTGCCAGCAGTTGGGAGACTAGCGGGAGCACAGATACGCAGTATTTT. It is translated as CASSWETSGSTDTQYF.

This clonotype turned up a few times. The V gene is TRBV29-1, the J gene TRBJ1-1, with unresolved D. Germline loops: CDR1 SQVTM, CDR2 ANQGSEA. With 5 bases removed from V and 1 base from J, the gap between germline ends came to 11 bases. The CDR3 is made up of 13 amino acids. CDR3 loop: CSVTEAANTEAFF. CDR3 DNA: TGCAGCGTTACAGAGGCCGCGAACACTGAAGCTTTCTTT.